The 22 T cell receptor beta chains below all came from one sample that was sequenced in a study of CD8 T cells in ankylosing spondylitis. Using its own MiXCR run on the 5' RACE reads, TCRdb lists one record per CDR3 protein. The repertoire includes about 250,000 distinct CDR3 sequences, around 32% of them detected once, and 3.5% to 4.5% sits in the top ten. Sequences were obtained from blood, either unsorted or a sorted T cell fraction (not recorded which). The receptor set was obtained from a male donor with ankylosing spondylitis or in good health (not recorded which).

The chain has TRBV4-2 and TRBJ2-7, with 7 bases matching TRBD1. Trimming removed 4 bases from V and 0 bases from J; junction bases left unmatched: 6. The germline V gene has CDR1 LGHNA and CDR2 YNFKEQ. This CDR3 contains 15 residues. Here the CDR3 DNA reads TGTGCCAGCAGCCCACAGGGACAGCCCTCCTACGAGCAGTACTTC. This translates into CASSPQGQPSYEQYF.

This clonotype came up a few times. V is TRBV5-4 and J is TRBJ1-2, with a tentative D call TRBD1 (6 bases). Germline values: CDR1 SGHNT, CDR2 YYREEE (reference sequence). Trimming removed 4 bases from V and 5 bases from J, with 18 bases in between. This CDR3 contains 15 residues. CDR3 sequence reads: CASSAGWTGQYGYTF. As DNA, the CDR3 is TGTGCCAGCAGCGCCGGCTGGACGGGACAATATGGCTACACCTTC.

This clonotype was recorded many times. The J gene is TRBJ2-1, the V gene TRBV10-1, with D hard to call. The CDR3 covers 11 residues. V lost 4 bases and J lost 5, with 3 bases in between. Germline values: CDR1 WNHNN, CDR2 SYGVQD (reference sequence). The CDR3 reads CASSVDNEQFF. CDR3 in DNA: TGCGCCAGCAGTGTGGACAATGAGCAGTTCTTC.

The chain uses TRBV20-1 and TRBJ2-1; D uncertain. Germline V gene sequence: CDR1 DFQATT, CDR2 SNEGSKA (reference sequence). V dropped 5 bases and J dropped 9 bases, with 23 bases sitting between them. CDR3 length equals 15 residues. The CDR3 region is CSAAPVRRVISEQFF. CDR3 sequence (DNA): TGCAGTGCTGCCCCGGTGAGAAGGGTGATCAGTGAGCAGTTCTTC.

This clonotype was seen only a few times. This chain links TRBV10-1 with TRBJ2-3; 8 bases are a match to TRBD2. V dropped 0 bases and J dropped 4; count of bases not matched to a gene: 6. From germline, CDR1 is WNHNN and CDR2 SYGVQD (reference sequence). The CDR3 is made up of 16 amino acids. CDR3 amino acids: CASSESSIAGSDTQYF. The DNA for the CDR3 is TGCGCCAGCAGTGAGTCGTCGATAGCGGGGTCAGATACGCAGTATTTT.

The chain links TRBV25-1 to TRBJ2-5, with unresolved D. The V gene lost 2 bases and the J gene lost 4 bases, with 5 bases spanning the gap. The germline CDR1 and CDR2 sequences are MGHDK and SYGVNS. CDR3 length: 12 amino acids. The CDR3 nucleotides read TGTGCCAGCAGTGAAGTGGGAGAGACCCAGTACTTC. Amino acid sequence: CASSEVGETQYF. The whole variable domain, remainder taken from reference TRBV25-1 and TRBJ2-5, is EADIYQTPRYLVIGTGKKITLECSQTMGHDKMYWYQQDPGMELHLIHYSYGVNSTEKGDLSSESTVSRIRTEHFPLTLESARPSHTSQYLCASSEVGETQYFGPGTRLLVL.

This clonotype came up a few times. The CDR3 sequence: CASSLLQASSGANVLTF. The CDR3 nucleotides read TGTGCCAGCAGCTTACTACAGGCGAGCTCTGGGGCCAACGTCCTGACTTTC. The J gene is TRBJ2-6, the V gene TRBV7-9, with a weak D call TRBD1 (5 bases). Germline loops: CDR1 SEHNR, CDR2 FQNEAQ (reference sequence). This CDR3 spans 17 amino acids. V lost 2 bases and J lost 0, with 11 bases in between.

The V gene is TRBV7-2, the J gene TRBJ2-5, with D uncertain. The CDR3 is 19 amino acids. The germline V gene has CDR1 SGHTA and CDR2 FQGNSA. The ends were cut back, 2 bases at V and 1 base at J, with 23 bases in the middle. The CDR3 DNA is TGTGCCAGCAGCTTAACGGTTCAGGACGCGTTGACGGGCCAAGAGACCCAGTACTTC. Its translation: CASSLTVQDALTGQETQYF.

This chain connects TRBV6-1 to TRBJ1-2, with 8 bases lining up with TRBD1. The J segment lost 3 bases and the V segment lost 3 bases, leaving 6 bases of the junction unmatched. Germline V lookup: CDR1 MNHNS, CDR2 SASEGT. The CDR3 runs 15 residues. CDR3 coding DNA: TGTGCCAGCAGTGAGGGGAACAGGGGGTACTATGGCTACACCTTC. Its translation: CASSEGNRGYYGYTF.

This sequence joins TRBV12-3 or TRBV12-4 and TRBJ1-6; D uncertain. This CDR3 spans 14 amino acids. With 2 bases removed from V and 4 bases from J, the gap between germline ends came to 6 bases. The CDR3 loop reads CASSLISYNSPLHF. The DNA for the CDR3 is TGTGCCAGCAGTTTAATCTCGTATAATTCACCCCTCCACTTT.

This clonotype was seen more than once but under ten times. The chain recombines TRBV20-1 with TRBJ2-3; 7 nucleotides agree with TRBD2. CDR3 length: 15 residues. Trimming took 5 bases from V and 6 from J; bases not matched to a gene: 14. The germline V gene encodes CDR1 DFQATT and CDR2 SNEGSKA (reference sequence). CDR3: CSADNPGLSSDTQYF. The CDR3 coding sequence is TGCAGTGCTGACAACCCGGGACTATCTTCTGATACGCAGTATTTT.

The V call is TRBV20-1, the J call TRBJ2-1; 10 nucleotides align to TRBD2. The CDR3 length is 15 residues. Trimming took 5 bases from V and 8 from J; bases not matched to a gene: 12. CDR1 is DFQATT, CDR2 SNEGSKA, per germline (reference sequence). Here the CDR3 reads CSALTSGGALYEQFF. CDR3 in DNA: TGCAGTGCTCTTACAAGCGGGGGGGCCCTGTATGAGCAGTTCTTC.

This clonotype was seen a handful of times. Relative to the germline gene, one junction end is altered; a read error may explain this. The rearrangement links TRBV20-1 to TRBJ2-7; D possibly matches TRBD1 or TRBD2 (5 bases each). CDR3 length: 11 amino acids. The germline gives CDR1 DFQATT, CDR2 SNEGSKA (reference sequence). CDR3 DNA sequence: TGCAGTGCTCGTGGGCAGGGAGACGCGAACTTC. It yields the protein CSARGQGDANF.

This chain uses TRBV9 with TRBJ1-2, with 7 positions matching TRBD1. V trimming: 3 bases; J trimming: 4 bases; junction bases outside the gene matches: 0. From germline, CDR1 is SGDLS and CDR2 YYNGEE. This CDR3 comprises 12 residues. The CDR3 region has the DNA TGTGCCAGCAGCGACAGGGGCTATGGCTACACCTTC. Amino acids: CASSDRGYGYTF.

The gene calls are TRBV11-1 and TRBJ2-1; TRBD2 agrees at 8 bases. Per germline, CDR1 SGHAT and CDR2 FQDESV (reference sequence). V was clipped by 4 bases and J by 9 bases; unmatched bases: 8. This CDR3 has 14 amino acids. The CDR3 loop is CASSSGGASREQFF. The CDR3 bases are TGTGCCAGCAGCTCGGGGGGGGCTTCTCGTGAGCAGTTCTTC.

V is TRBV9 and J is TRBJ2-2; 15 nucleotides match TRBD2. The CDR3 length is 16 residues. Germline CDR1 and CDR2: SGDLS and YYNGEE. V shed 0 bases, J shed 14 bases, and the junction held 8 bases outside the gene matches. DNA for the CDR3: TGTGCCAGCAGCGTAGTCGGGGGACTAGCGGGGGGACCCCTGTTTTTT. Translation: CASSVVGGLAGGPLFF.

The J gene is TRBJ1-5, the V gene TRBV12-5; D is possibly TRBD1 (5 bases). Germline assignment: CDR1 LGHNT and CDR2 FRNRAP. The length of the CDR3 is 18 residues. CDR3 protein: CAICSFGAGLRGNQPQHF. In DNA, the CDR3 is TGTGCCATCTGTTCTTTCGGCGCGGGACTCAGGGGCAATCAGCCCCAGCATTTT.

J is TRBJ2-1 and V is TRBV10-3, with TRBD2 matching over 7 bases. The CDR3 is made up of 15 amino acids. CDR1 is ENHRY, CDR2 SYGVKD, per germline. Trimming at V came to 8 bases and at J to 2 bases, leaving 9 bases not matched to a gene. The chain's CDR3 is CAIADRGETYNEQFF. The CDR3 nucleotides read TGTGCCATCGCCGATCGGGGGGAAACCTACAATGAGCAGTTCTTC.

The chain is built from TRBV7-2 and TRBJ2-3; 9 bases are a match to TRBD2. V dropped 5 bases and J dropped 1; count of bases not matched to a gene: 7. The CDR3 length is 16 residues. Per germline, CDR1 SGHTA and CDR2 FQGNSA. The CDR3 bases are TGTGCCAGCAGCCAGGGGGGCGGGGGGGGCACAGATACGCAGTATTTT. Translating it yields CASSQGGGGGTDTQYF.

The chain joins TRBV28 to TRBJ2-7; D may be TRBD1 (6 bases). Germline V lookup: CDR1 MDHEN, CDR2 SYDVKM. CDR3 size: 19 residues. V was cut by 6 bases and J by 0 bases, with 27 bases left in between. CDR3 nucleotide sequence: TGTGCCAGCAGCCAGGTCCAGGGACACCTCCACCTTTACTCCTACGAGCAGTACTTC. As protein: CASSQVQGHLHLYSYEQYF.

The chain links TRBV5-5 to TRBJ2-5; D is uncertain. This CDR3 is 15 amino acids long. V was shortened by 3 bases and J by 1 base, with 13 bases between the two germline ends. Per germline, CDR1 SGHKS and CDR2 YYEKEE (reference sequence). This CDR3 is CASSSWENTQETQYF. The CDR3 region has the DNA TGTGCCAGCAGCTCCTGGGAAAATACCCAAGAGACCCAGTACTTC.

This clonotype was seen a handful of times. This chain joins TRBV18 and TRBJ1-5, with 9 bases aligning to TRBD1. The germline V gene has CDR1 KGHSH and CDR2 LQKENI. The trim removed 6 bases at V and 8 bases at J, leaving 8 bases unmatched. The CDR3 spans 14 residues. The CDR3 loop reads CASSLRQGEEPQHF. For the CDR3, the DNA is TGTGCCAGCTCTCTCAGACAGGGGGAGGAGCCCCAGCATTTT.